In this sample, the clone carrying this T cell receptor beta chain turned up a few times. Its cognate antigen is unknown. This CDR3 region has 14 residues. Germline CDR1 is SQVTM and CDR2 is ANQGSEA. Trimming stripped 6 bases from V and 4 bases from J, with 18 bases between. TCRbeta library preparation incorporated unique molecular identifiers. TCRdb reanalysed the PCR reads using MiXCR and keeps one entry per CDR3 protein. The sample gives some 830,000 distinct CDR3 sequences, less than 20% of which show up once; roughly 5% is in the top ten. This sample is part of a study of T-cell reconstitution after alpha-beta-depleted transplantation in children. Study observations and caveats: Some patients showed high day-60 TCRbeta diversity, which derived from surviving recipient T cells and thymic progenitors.

The V and J genes are TRBV29-1 and TRBJ2-5, with a weak D call TRBD2 (7 bases). The sequence derives from a male patient younger than 18 who had a stem cell transplant for acute lymphoblastic leukemia, so the T cells may come from the graft donor. This specimen was PBMCs, mostly from graft donor cells, taken 360 days after TCRalphabeta/CD19-depleted stem cell transplant. This CDR3 is CSVKGGEMGETQYF. The CDR3 DNA reads TGCAGCGTAAAGGGGGGGGAGATGGGAGAGACCCAGTACTTC.